The clone carrying this T cell receptor beta chain was picked up many times. As yet, its antigen is unknown. Trimming took off 4 bases at V and 5 bases at J, with 15 bases between the two ends. CDR1 SGHRS and CDR2 YFSETQ come from the germline V gene. The CDR3 is 14 amino acids. These data come from a study of T-cell reconstitution after alpha-beta-depleted transplantation in children. General observations from the study: Counts and diversity of T cells one year after transplant came mostly from newly produced T cells. Day-60 TCRbeta diversity that was high in some patients was derived from surviving recipient T cells and thymic progenitors. Roughly two months post-transplant, alpha-beta T cells reportedly originated from several hundred graft clones that had expanded.

For TCRbeta, the library was prepared with unique molecular identifiers. TCRdb re-analysed the PCR reads in MiXCR, keeping a single row per CDR3 protein. The table records more than 400,000 distinct CDR3 sequences, over 9.5% of them present only once. The receptor comes from a female patient younger than 10 who had a stem cell transplant for aplastic anemia, so the T cells may come from the graft donor. The material was PBMCs, mostly from graft donor cells, obtained 180 days after TCRalphabeta/CD19-depleted stem cell transplant. The chain has TRBV5-1 and TRBJ2-5, with D perhaps being TRBD1 or TRBD2 (5 bases each). CDR3: CASSPRDRVETQYF. The DNA of the CDR3 is TGCGCCAGCAGCCCACGGGACCGAGTTGAGACCCAGTACTTC.